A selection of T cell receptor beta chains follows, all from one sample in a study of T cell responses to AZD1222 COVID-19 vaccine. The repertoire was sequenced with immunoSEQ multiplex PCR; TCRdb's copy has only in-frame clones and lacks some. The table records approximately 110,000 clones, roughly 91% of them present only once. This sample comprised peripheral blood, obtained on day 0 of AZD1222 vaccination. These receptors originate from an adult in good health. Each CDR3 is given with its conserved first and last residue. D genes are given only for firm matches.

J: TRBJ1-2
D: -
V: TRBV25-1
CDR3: CASSAPRHGYTF
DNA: TGTGCCAGCAGTGCTCCCAGGCATGGCTACACCTTC

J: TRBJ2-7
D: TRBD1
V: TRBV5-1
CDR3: CASSLRAPIRDRAYEQYF
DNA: TGCGCCAGCAGCTTGAGGGCCCCGATCCGGGACAGGGCTTACGAGCAGTACTTC

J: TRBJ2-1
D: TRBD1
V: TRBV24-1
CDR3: CATSEGGQAFSYNEQFF
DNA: TGTGCCACCAGTGAGGGGGGACAGGCGTTCTCCTACAATGAGCAGTTCTTC

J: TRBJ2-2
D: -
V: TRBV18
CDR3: CASSPTRVDVGGELFF
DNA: TGTGCCAGCTCACCGACCAGGGTGGATGTAGGCGGGGAGCTGTTTTTT

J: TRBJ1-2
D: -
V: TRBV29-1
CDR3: CSVEDLGSYGYTF
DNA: TGCAGCGTTGAAGATCTCGGGAGCTATGGCTACACCTTC

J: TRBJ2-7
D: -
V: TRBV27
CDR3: CASSYQGGPAREQYF
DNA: TGTGCCAGCAGTTACCAGGGGGGGCCGGCTAGGGAGCAGTACTTC

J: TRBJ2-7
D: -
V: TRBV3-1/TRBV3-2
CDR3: CASSQEGRGRSSSYEQYF
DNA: TGTGCCAGCAGCCAAGAGGGGCGGGGCAGGTCCAGCTCCTACGAGCAGTACTTC

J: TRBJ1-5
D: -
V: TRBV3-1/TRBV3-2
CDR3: CASSQERGALGQPQHF
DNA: TGTGCCAGCAGCCAAGAAAGGGGGGCGCTTGGGCAGCCCCAGCATTTT

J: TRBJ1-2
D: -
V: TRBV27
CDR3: CASSHLDHTHGYTF
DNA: TGTGCCAGCAGTCACTTGGACCATACGCATGGCTACACCTTC

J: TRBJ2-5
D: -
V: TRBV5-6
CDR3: CASSLTETQYF
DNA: TGTGCCAGCAGCTTGACAGAGACCCAGTACTTC

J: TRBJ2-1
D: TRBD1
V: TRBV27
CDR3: CASSSGTGLIYNEQFF
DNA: TGTGCCAGCAGTTCCGGGACAGGACTAATCTACAATGAGCAGTTCTTC

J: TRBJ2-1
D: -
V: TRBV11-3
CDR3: CASSTGTSREQFF
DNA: TGTGCCAGCAGCACAGGGACTTCTAGGGAGCAGTTCTTC

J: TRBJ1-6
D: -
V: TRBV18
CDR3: CASSTSNSPLHF
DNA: TGTGCCAGCTCAACCAGTAATTCACCCCTCCACTTT

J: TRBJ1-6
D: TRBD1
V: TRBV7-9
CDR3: CASSPGQGEWNSPLHF
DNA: TGTGCCAGCAGCCCCGGACAGGGGGAATGGAATTCACCCCTCCACTTT

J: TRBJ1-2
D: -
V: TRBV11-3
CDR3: CASSRGGYGYTF
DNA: TGTGCCAGCAGCCGCGGGGGCTATGGCTACACCTTC

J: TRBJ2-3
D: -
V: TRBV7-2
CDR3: CASSLRWGSYTDTQYF
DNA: TGTGCCAGCAGCTTAAGGTGGGGGAGCTACACAGATACGCAGTATTTT

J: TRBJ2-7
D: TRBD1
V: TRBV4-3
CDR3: CASSQDWTGLPYEQYF
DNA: TGCGCCAGCAGCCAAGACTGGACAGGGCTTCCCTACGAGCAGTACTTC

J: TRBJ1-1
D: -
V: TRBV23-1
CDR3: CASRVGRVSAFF
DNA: TGCGCCAGCAGGGTAGGTCGGGTATCAGCTTTCTTT

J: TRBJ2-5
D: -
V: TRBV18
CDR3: CASSPPNRGGETQYF
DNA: TGTGCCAGCTCACCACCGAACAGGGGAGGGGAGACCCAGTACTTC

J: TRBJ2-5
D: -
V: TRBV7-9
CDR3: CASSLLGEQETQYF
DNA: TGTGCCAGCAGCTTGTTGGGGGAACAGGAGACCCAGTACTTC

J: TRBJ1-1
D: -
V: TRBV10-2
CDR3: CASSESWGHPNTEAFF
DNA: TGCGCCAGCAGTGAGTCTTGGGGACATCCAAACACTGAAGCTTTCTTT

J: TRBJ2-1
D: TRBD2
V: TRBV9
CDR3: CASSVGVAGADNEQFF
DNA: TGTGCCAGCAGCGTAGGGGTAGCGGGGGCAGACAATGAGCAGTTCTTC

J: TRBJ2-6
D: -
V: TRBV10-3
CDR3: CAISQTPSSGANVLTF
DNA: TGTGCCATCAGCCAGACACCTAGCTCTGGGGCCAACGTCCTGACTTTC

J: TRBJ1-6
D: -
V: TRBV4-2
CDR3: CASSQQQSSYNSPLHF
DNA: TGTGCCAGCAGCCAACAACAGAGCTCCTATAATTCACCCCTCCACTTT

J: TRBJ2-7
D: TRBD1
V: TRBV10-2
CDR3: CASSAGQGANEQYF
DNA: TGCGCCAGCAGTGCGGGACAGGGGGCAAACGAGCAGTACTTC